A selection of T cell receptor beta chains follows, all from one sample in a study of blood T cell repertoires in COVID-19. TCRdb's copy holds only in-frame clones and misses some; the assay was immunoSEQ multiplex PCR. This sample has some 150,000 clones, with about 84% found just once. What was sequenced was PBMCs or T cells enriched from blood (not recorded which). The receptor set was obtained from a young woman who had been exposed to COVID-19. The CDR3 runs from the conserved cysteine through the conserved F or W. The order of the fields is V gene, J gene, D gene, clone size, CDR3 DNA, CDR3 protein. The D gene is left open where the match is weak. Size tells how often a clone was seen (once, few, many) or the class of an expanded clone, and some rows leave it out.

TRBV30	TRBJ1-5	.	.	TGTGCCTGGAGTGTTAATAGCAATCAGCCCCAGCATTTT	CAWSVNSNQPQHF
TRBV19	TRBJ2-1	.	once	TGTGCCAGTACCAGCAGGGGCGTCCTAAACAATGAGCAGTTCTTC	CASTSRGVLNNEQFF
TRBV19	TRBJ2-1	TRBD2	.	TGTGCCAGTAGTCCGCTTTACTTTGTGGGAGGGAGGTACAATGAGCAGTTCTTC	CASSPLYFVGGRYNEQFF
TRBV6-1	TRBJ1-2	.	.	TGTGCCAGCAGTGAAGCACGAGGCCAAGTTTCTAACTATGGCTACACCTTC	CASSEARGQVSNYGYTF
TRBV28	TRBJ1-1	.	.	TGTGCCAGCAGTCCCGCCTCCGAGGGTGGCACTGAAGCTTTCTTT	CASSPASEGGTEAFF
TRBV5-1	TRBJ2-4	.	many	TGCGCCAGCAGCCCAGGACCAGAGAGAGTGGGAGGTCAGTACTTC	CASSPGPERVGGQYF
TRBV27	TRBJ1-2	.	.	TGTGCCAGCCGGGACTACTATGGCTACACCTTC	CASRDYYGYTF
TRBV12-3/TRBV12-4	TRBJ1-1	.	few	TGTGCCAGCAGTTTAAGGGAGGGATCTGAAGCTTTCTTT	CASSLREGSEAFF
TRBV20-1	TRBJ1-3	.	.	TGCAGTGCCAATGGCGGAAACACCATATATTTT	CSANGGNTIYF
TRBV27	TRBJ1-4	.	once	TGTGCCAGCACCTTTTCCCCCCAGCGGGGTGAAAAACTGTTTTTT	CASTFSPQRGEKLFF
TRBV18	TRBJ1-1	.	.	TGTGCCAGCTCACCAGGGCCGGGATGGAACACTGAAGCTTTCTTT	CASSPGPGWNTEAFF
TRBV19	TRBJ2-3	.	.	TGTGCCAGTAGTAGTGACAGGCTGGGAACAGATACGCAGTATTTT	CASSSDRLGTDTQYF
TRBV18	TRBJ2-7	.	.	TGTGCCAGCTCATCCGGACAATCCTACGAGCAGTACTTC	CASSSGQSYEQYF
TRBV5-4	TRBJ2-1	.	.	TGTGCCAGCAGCCGGGACTTTTTCAACAATGAGCAGTTCTTC	CASSRDFFNNEQFF
TRBV24-1	TRBJ2-3	.	.	TGTGCCACCAGTGATTCTACAGCGGGTTTTTGGGATACGCAGTATTTT	CATSDSTAGFWDTQYF
TRBV28	TRBJ1-1	TRBD1	.	TGTGCCAGCAGCTCCGGACAGGCCTACACTGAAGCTTTCTTT	CASSSGQAYTEAFF
TRBV30	TRBJ1-6	TRBD1	.	TGTGCCTGGTCGGCAGGGGGTTCCTATAATTCACCCCTCCACTTT	CAWSAGGSYNSPLHF
TRBV6-1	TRBJ1-1	.	.	TGTGCCAGCAGTGTCCCGGGGGGACCCTCCATGAACACTGAAGCTTTCTTT	CASSVPGGPSMNTEAFF
TRBV4-3	TRBJ2-7	TRBD2	.	TGCGCCAGCAGCCAAGAAGTAAGAGGGAGGGCCTCCTACGAGCAGTACTTC	CASSQEVRGRASYEQYF
TRBV9	TRBJ2-1	TRBD2	.	TGTGCCAGCAGCGTAGTGGGGGACTATTACAATGAGCAGTTCTTC	CASSVVGDYYNEQFF
TRBV19	TRBJ1-5	.	.	TGTGCCAGTAGTATTTCGGGGGGATTCCAGCCCCAGCATTTT	CASSISGGFQPQHF
TRBV7-9	TRBJ2-1	.	.	TGTGCCAGCAGCCCCGACAGTTTCAATGAGCAGTTCTTC	CASSPDSFNEQFF
TRBV6-4	TRBJ2-3	TRBD2	.	TGTGCCACCAGTGACGGAGGCGGGAGGAGTACCTATACGCAGTATTTT	CATSDGGGRSTYTQYF
TRBV2	TRBJ2-3	.	.	TGTGCCAGCAGACAACAGAGCACAGATACGCAGTATTTT	CASRQQSTDTQYF
TRBV20-1	TRBJ2-1	TRBD1	.	TGCAGTGCTCCCAGGGGGCCTGAGCAGTTCTTC	CSAPRGPEQFF
TRBV6-5	TRBJ2-7	.	.	TGTGCCAGCAGTTACGCCGGACAGGGAGGGTACGAGCAGTACTTC	CASSYAGQGGYEQYF
TRBV14	TRBJ1-1	.	few	TGTGCCAGCAGCCAAGATATGAACACTGAAGCTTTCTTT	CASSQDMNTEAFF
TRBV12-5	TRBJ1-2	TRBD1	.	TGTGCTAGTGGTTTGGAACAGGGGAACTATGGCTACACCTTC	CASGLEQGNYGYTF
TRBV2	TRBJ1-5	.	.	TGTGCCAGCTCAGGGTCTCCTAGCAATCAGCCCCAGCATTTT	CASSGSPSNQPQHF
TRBV9	TRBJ2-7	.	.	TGTGCCAGCAGCACGGGGACTCTGAACTACGAGCAGTACTTC	CASSTGTLNYEQYF
TRBV19	TRBJ1-2	TRBD1	few	TGTGCCAGTAGTGCGAGCGGAACAGGGACAGCGATTCACTATGGCTACACCTTC	CASSASGTGTAIHYGYTF
TRBV6-5	TRBJ1-5	.	.	TGTGCCAGCAGTTTCACCCGGGGAGATCAGCCCCAGCATTTT	CASSFTRGDQPQHF
TRBV13	TRBJ2-7	TRBD1	.	TGTGCCAGCAGCCCGGGGGGACAGGGCTCCTACGAGCAGTACTTC	CASSPGGQGSYEQYF
TRBV20-1	TRBJ2-1	.	.	TGCAGTGCTAGTCCCCGGAGCTCCTACAATGAGCAGTTCTTC	CSASPRSSYNEQFF
TRBV3-1/TRBV3-2	TRBJ2-5	.	once	TGTGCCAGCAGCCAACTTCCAGGGGATGCAGAGACCCAGTACTTC	CASSQLPGDAETQYF
TRBV13	TRBJ2-1	.	.	TGTGCCAGCAGCTACCGACAGTATCCCAATGAGCAGTTCTTC	CASSYRQYPNEQFF
TRBV9	TRBJ1-1	.	.	TGTGCCAGCAGCGGCGTTCAGGGCGGGAACACTGAAGCTTTCTTT	CASSGVQGGNTEAFF
TRBV11-3	TRBJ1-1	.	once	TGTGCCAGCAGCTGGGGACAGAACACTGAAGCTTTCTTT	CASSWGQNTEAFF
TRBV28	TRBJ1-2	.	.	TGTGCCAGCAGTTTCGGGAGGGACTATGGCTACACCTTC	CASSFGRDYGYTF
TRBV5-4	TRBJ2-2	TRBD2	.	TGTGCCAGCAGCCCGGCCGGACTAGCGGTAAACACCGGGGAGCTGTTTTTT	CASSPAGLAVNTGELFF
TRBV5-8	TRBJ1-2	.	.	TGTGCCAGCAGCCCGGGTGTCTATGGCTACACCTTC	CASSPGVYGYTF
TRBV7-2	TRBJ2-1	.	.	TGTGCCAGCAGTTGGACCGGGGTCGACAAACTCAATGAGCAGTTCTTC	CASSWTGVDKLNEQFF
TRBV29-1	TRBJ1-2	.	.	TGCAGCGTCCCGCGAGGGGGGGACTATGGCTACACCTTC	CSVPRGGDYGYTF
TRBV7-2	TRBJ1-2	.	.	TGTGCCAGCAGCTCACAACAATCTAACTATGGCTACACCTTC	CASSSQQSNYGYTF
TRBV25-1	TRBJ1-4	TRBD1	.	TGTGCCAGCAGTGAATATCGGCAGGGGGCGGAAAAACTGTTTTTT	CASSEYRQGAEKLFF
TRBV10-3	TRBJ2-7	.	.	TGTGCCATCCGGTCCTACGAGCAGTACTTC	CAIRSYEQYF